These 31 T cell receptor beta chains came from one sample sequenced in a study of radiotherapy plus CTLA-4 blockade in lung cancer. Only in-frame clones appear in the TCRdb table, and some are missing; sequencing was by immunoSEQ multiplex PCR. The sample includes about 120,000 clones, just under 80% of them seen just once. The sequencing here drew on peripheral blood, taken from a patient treated with radiotherapy plus ipilimumab. All receptors derive from a human donor with non-small cell lung cancer who had a partial response to radiotherapy plus ipilimumab.

The rearrangement links TRBV11-1 to TRBJ2-5; D is possibly TRBD2 (5 bases). CDR1 is SGHAT, CDR2 FQDESV, per germline (reference sequence). CDR3 length equals 18 residues. Trimming took 5 bases from V and 5 from J, leaving 27 bases between them. The DNA of the CDR3 is TGTGCCAGCAGCCCCTCCGGGATAGGGCGGTCAATAAGGGAGACCCAGTACTTC. Protein: CASSPSGIGRSIRETQYF.

The chain is built from TRBV6-6 and TRBJ1-1; TRBD1 might be the D (5 bases). CDR1 and CDR2 (germline): MNHNY, SVGAGI (reference sequence). This CDR3 spans 14 amino acids. The V end was cut by 0 bases, the J end by 4 bases, with 9 bases between. The CDR3 loop reads CASSYSGGTTEAFF. The CDR3 DNA is TGTGCCAGCAGTTACTCGGGCGGGACCACTGAAGCTTTCTTT.

The genes are TRBV10-3 and TRBJ1-4; 7 bases are a match to TRBD1. The V and J ends lost 4 bases and 8 bases, in that order; junction bases with no gene match: 7. The CDR3 sequence is 14 residues long. Per the germline V gene, CDR1 is ENHRY and CDR2 is SYGVKD. The CDR3 sequence is CAISGDRVGEKLFF. The DNA of the CDR3 is TGTGCCATCAGTGGAGACAGGGTCGGCGAAAAACTGTTTTTT.

V usage is TRBV28 and J usage is TRBJ1-5; weak D call: TRBD1 (6 bases). This CDR3 has 15 residues. With 10 bases removed from V and 5 bases from J, the gap between germline ends came to 21 bases. In germline, CDR1 is MDHEN, CDR2 SYDVKM. The DNA of the CDR3 is TGTGCCACCACCCCCGGGCAGGGGTTATATCAGCCCCAGCATTTT. As protein: CATTPGQGLYQPQHF.

This clone was recorded only once. CDR3 sequence (DNA): TGTGCCAGCAGCCAAAACCCCGGGGGTGCCTATGGCTACACCTTC. Its protein is CASSQNPGGAYGYTF. This chain connects TRBV4-2 to TRBJ1-2, with TRBD1 as a possible D gene (5 bases). Trimming took 2 bases from V and 4 from J, leaving 14 bases between them. CDR1 LGHNA and CDR2 YNFKEQ come from the germline V gene. This CDR3 comprises 15 residues.

This clone was recorded only once. The chain joins TRBV5-4 to TRBJ2-6; D might be TRBD2 (5 bases). Germline assignment: CDR1 SGHNT and CDR2 YYREEE (reference sequence). The length of the CDR3 is 16 residues. Trimming stripped 4 bases from V and 0 bases from J, with 11 bases between. This CDR3 reads CASSPTGISGANVLTF. The CDR3 region has the DNA TGTGCCAGCAGCCCGACGGGGATCTCTGGGGCCAACGTCCTGACTTTC.

The V and J genes are TRBV7-9 and TRBJ2-1; 7 bases align to TRBD2. This CDR3 spans 13 amino acids. Per the germline V gene, CDR1 is SEHNR and CDR2 is FQNEAQ (reference sequence). V was clipped by 3 bases and J by 8 bases; unmatched bases: 4. The CDR3 region has the DNA TGTGCCAGCAGCTTGATCGCGGGGGATGAGCAGTTCTTC. It specifies CASSLIAGDEQFF.

This chain uses TRBV18 with TRBJ2-7; 7 positions match TRBD1. The CDR3 contains 16 residues. V lost 3 bases, J lost 0 bases, and 8 bases stayed unmatched. Germline CDR1 and CDR2: KGHSH and LQKENI. CDR3 nucleotide sequence: TGTGCCAGCTCACCCGGGACAGATCGTTTCTCCTACGAGCAGTACTTC. This encodes CASSPGTDRFSYEQYF.

The genes are TRBV14 and TRBJ2-3; 8 bases are shared with TRBD1. The CDR3 sequence is 15 residues long. The junction had 3 bases not matched to a gene; V was cut back by 1 base and J by 3 bases. Germline V CDR1 and CDR2: SGHDN, FVKESK. CDR3 amino acids: CASSQATGATDTQYF. CDR3 nucleotides: TGTGCCAGCAGCCAAGCGACAGGGGCAACAGATACGCAGTATTTT.

This chain connects TRBV21-1 to TRBJ2-7; the table gives TRBD2 as D, unverified against the DNA. TRBV21-1 is shown as a pseudogene. The CDR3 runs to 19 residues. In DNA form, the CDR3 reads TGTGCCAGCAGCAAAGCCCGGGGGGGCGGGATGGTATCGAACTACGAGCAGTACGTC. Amino acid sequence: CASSKARGGGMVSNYEQYV.

This chain links TRBV7-9 with TRBJ2-3; a weak D match, TRBD1 (5 bases). Trimming cost V 4 bases and J 5 bases, with 7 bases left between them. CDR1 is SEHNR, CDR2 FQNEAQ, per germline (reference sequence). The CDR3 is 12 amino acids. Written as DNA, the CDR3 is TGTGCCAGCAGCTCTCAGGGAGATACGCAGTATTTT. It codes for CASSSQGDTQYF. The full variable domain, in which reference TRBV7-9 and TRBJ2-3 provide the parts outside the CDR3, is DTGVSQNPRHKITKRGQNVTFRCDPISEHNRLYWYRQTLGQGPEFLTYFQNEAQLEKSRLLSDRFSAERPKGSFSTLEIQRTEQGDSAMYLCASSSQGDTQYFGPGTRLTVL.

CDR3 DNA sequence: TGTGCCAGCAGTGAATTCAAGACAGGGACTGGAAACACCATATATTTT. The encoded protein is CASSEFKTGTGNTIYF. V usage is TRBV6-1 and J usage is TRBJ1-3; TRBD1 matches at 7 bases. The CDR3 has 16 residues. CDR1 is MNHNS and CDR2 is SASEGT in the germline V gene. Trimming at V came to 2 bases and at J to 2 bases, leaving 6 bases not matched to a gene.

The chain links TRBV5-1 to TRBJ2-5, with D uncertain. Germline V gives CDR1 SGHRS, CDR2 YFSETQ. Trimming removed 0 bases from V and 5 bases from J, with 5 bases in between. The CDR3 has 12 residues. For the CDR3, the DNA is TGCGCCAGCAGCTTGGAGCTGGAGACCCAGTACTTC. It is translated as CASSLELETQYF.

Written as DNA, the CDR3 is TGTGCCAGCAGCACGACCAGCGGGAGGGCCGGGGATGAGCAGTTCTTC. It specifies CASSTTSGRAGDEQFF. This chain uses TRBV28 with TRBJ2-1; 10 positions agree with TRBD2. V dropped 6 bases and J dropped 8; count of bases not matched to a gene: 13. Per the germline V gene, CDR1 is MDHEN and CDR2 is SYDVKM. This CDR3 is built from 16 residues. The full variable domain, rest sourced from reference TRBV28 and TRBJ2-1, is DVKVTQSSRYLVKRTGEKVFLECVQDMDHENMFWYRQDPGLGLRLIYFSYDVKMKEKGDIPEGYSVSREKKERFSLILESASTNQTSMYLCASSTTSGRAGDEQFFGPGTRLTVL.

This clone was observed a handful of times. The rearrangement links TRBV7-6 to TRBJ2-2; 9 bases fit TRBD1. The CDR3 is 16 amino acids. Looked up from germline, CDR1 is SGHVS and CDR2 is FNYEAQ. V dropped 1 base and J dropped 5; count of bases not matched to a gene: 5. CDR3 in amino acids: CASSLEVTGGTGELFF. The CDR3 DNA reads as TGTGCCAGCAGCTTAGAAGTGACAGGGGGAACCGGGGAGCTGTTTTTT.

The J gene is TRBJ2-4, the V gene TRBV7-9; TRBD1 agrees at 9 bases. Unmatched junction bases numbered 2, after V lost 6 bases and J lost 5 bases. The CDR3 is 13 residues long. CDR1 and CDR2 (germline): SEHNR, FQNEAQ (reference sequence). CDR3 bases: TGTGCCAGCAGGCGGGACAGGGAAAACATTCAGTACTTC. Protein product: CASRRDRENIQYF.

The V gene is TRBV5-1, the J gene TRBJ1-2; tentatively, D is TRBD1 (5 bases). V lost 4 bases and J lost 5, with 18 bases in between. Germline values: CDR1 SGHRS, CDR2 YFSETQ. This CDR3 region has 15 residues. The CDR3 DNA follows: TGCGCCAGCAGCCCCGGGACTAACGAGGGGTATGGCTACACCTTC. Encoded protein: CASSPGTNEGYGYTF.

The chain links TRBV19 to TRBJ1-2; a weak D match, TRBD1 (6 bases). V was pared by 8 bases and J by 3 bases, with 16 bases between. Germline V gene sequence: CDR1 LNHDA, CDR2 SQIVND (reference sequence). The CDR3 sequence is 14 residues long. The CDR3 DNA is TGTGCCAGTGAGAACAGGGCGGGTTACTATGGCTACACCTTC. Its protein is CASENRAGYYGYTF.

This rearrangement joins TRBV29-1 to TRBJ2-7, with TRBD1 identical over 7 bases. Germline V gene sequence: CDR1 SQVTM, CDR2 ANQGSEA. Losses at the gene ends were 4 bases for V and 6 bases for J; bases not matched to a gene: 3. CDR3 length: 11 amino acids. The CDR3 nucleotides read TGCAGCGTTGGACAGGGAGTCGAGCAGTACGTC. This translates into CSVGQGVEQYV.

V and J are TRBV6-5 and TRBJ2-2; D perhaps matches TRBD1 (6 bases). V was pared by 4 bases and J by 6 bases, with 15 bases between. The CDR3 spans 15 residues. Germline V lookup: CDR1 MNHEY, CDR2 SVGAGI. The CDR3 sequence is CASSWTENRAGELFF. CDR3 sequence (DNA): TGTGCCAGCAGTTGGACAGAGAATAGGGCCGGGGAGCTGTTTTTT.

This clone was seen only a few times. The junction shows a germline mismatch at one end, possibly a read error. V and J are TRBV7-7 and TRBJ2-5; a weak D match, TRBD2 (5 bases). The length of the CDR3 is 14 residues. CDR1 SSHAT and CDR2 FNYEAQ come from the germline V gene (reference sequence). The CDR3 loop reads CASSRNPGSETQYF. CDR3 DNA sequence: TGTGCTAGCAGCCGAAACCCGGGGTCAGAGACCCAGTACTTC.

J is TRBJ2-1 and V is TRBV5-1, with D maybe TRBD1 (5 bases). The CDR3 has 15 residues. Germline V gene data show CDR1 as SGHRS and CDR2 as YFSETQ. Between the trimmed V and J ends, which lost 0 bases and 0 bases, there was a span of 7 bases. CDR3 loop: CASSLVGVSYNEQFF. The DNA for the CDR3 is TGCGCCAGCAGCTTGGTAGGGGTCTCCTACAATGAGCAGTTCTTC. Using reference TRBV5-1 and TRBJ2-1 for the parts outside the CDR3, the full variable domain is KAGVTQTPRYLIKTRGQQVTLSCSPISGHRSVSWYQQTPGQGLQFLFEYFSETQRNKGNFPGRFSGRQFSNSRSEMNVSTLELGDSALYLCASSLVGVSYNEQFFGPGTRLTVL.

As regards this clone: No DNA is shown, since the ends of the CDR3 on it are uncertain; the CDR3 is the one TCRdb lists. This chain links TRBV27 with TRBJ2-1; TRBD2, the D gene given by the table, was not confirmed from the DNA. The CDR3 numbers 14 amino acids, ends counted. The V gene's germline CDR1 is MNHEY and CDR2 SMNVEV (reference sequence). This CDR3 reads CASSSSRAGGEQFF.

The chain uses TRBV18 and TRBJ1-1, with 8 bases that match TRBD1. Germline values: CDR1 KGHSH, CDR2 LQKENI. V shed 6 bases, J shed 3 bases, and the junction held 6 bases outside the gene matches. The CDR3 totals 14 residues. DNA for the CDR3: TGTGCCAGCTCGCCGGACAGGGCGGACACTGAAGCTTTCTTT. Residues: CASSPDRADTEAFF.

This clone was detected only once. The chain combines TRBV30 with TRBJ1-5; 8 bases fit TRBD1. Germline loops: CDR1 GTSNPN, CDR2 SVGIG (reference sequence). The CDR3 runs 15 residues. The ends lost 4 bases at V and 2 bases at J; junction bases unmatched: 7. In nucleotides, the CDR3 is TGTGCCTGGACGACAGGGGCGAGTGGCAATCAGCCCCAGCATTTT. It yields the protein CAWTTGASGNQPQHF.

The rearrangement uses TRBV9 and TRBJ2-1; D unclear. The CDR3 has 14 residues. V lost 5 bases and J 6 bases, leaving 15 bases between the germline ends. The germline V gene has CDR1 SGDLS and CDR2 YYNGEE. CDR3 in amino acids: CASSVGGLINEQFF. As DNA, the CDR3 is TGTGCCAGCAGTGTGGGTGGGCTCATCAATGAGCAGTTCTTC.

CDR3: CASSPWTGPGANVLTF. CDR3 bases: TGTGCCAGCTCACCATGGACAGGGCCTGGGGCCAACGTCCTGACTTTC. This rearrangement joins TRBV18 to TRBJ2-6, with 8 bases fitting TRBD1. Germline values: CDR1 KGHSH, CDR2 LQKENI. This CDR3 region has 16 residues. The trim removed 2 bases at V and 2 bases at J, leaving 2 bases unmatched.

The chain has TRBV5-1 and TRBJ2-5; 8 bases fit TRBD1. The J segment lost 5 bases and the V segment lost 4 bases, leaving 10 bases of the junction unmatched. Germline loops: CDR1 SGHRS, CDR2 YFSETQ. This CDR3 has 15 residues. The DNA for the CDR3 is TGCGCCAGCAGCCTGGGACAGGTGGATTTCGAGACCCAGTACTTC. This codes for CASSLGQVDFETQYF.

The genes are TRBV19 and TRBJ2-1; 13 bases agree with TRBD2. The germline V gene encodes CDR1 LNHDA and CDR2 SQIVND (reference sequence). V was pared by 5 bases and J by 2 bases, with 3 bases of the junction left unmatched. The CDR3 contains 16 residues. The CDR3 region is CASSVGTSGAYNEQFF. DNA of the CDR3: TGTGCCAGTAGTGTCGGGACTAGCGGGGCCTACAATGAGCAGTTCTTC.

This sequence joins TRBV19 and TRBJ1-2; TRBD1 aligns across 10 bases. The CDR3 extends over 14 amino acids. Germline V lookup: CDR1 LNHDA, CDR2 SQIVND (reference sequence). The V and J ends lost 7 bases and 3 bases, in that order; junction bases with no gene match: 5. The CDR3 loop reads CASTRTGGDYGYTF. The CDR3, as DNA: TGTGCCAGTACCCGGACAGGGGGTGACTATGGCTACACCTTC.

This clone was seen a handful of times. This chain links TRBV21-1 with TRBJ2-7; TRBD1 is the table's D call, not checked against the DNA. TRBV21-1 is a pseudogene locus. The CDR3 totals 18 residues. This CDR3 is CASSKSFNSDTSSYEQYV. In nucleotides, the CDR3 is TGTGCCAGCAGCAAATCATTTAACTCGGACACGAGCTCCTACGAGCAGTACGTC.